The 18 T cell receptor beta chains below come from one sample, sequenced in a study of T cells expressing NK-cell markers. Each CDR3 protein gets one entry in TCRdb, which reprocessed the 5' RACE reads and gives no DNA. The specimen's table records about half a million distinct CDR3 sequences. The source material was blood T cells: a sorted CD56 or NKG2C T cell subset, CD4+ or CD8+ T cells, or bulk PBMC T cells (not recorded which). The receptor source for this set is a woman between 50 and 59 years old in good health.

V gene TRBV10-3 combines with J gene TRBJ2-5; as DNA is missing, the TRBD1 call by TCRdb cannot be tested. This CDR3 comprises 12 residues. Germline V CDR1 and CDR2: ENHRY, SYGVKD. CDR3: CAISRGKETQYF.

J is TRBJ2-3 and V is TRBV3-1; TCRdb designates TRBD2, a call that cannot be tested without DNA. The CDR3 has 17 residues. Germline loops: CDR1 LGHDT, CDR2 YNNKEL (reference sequence). The CDR3 sequence is CASSYIISGRGTDTQYF.

The chain recombines TRBV5-1 with TRBJ2-2. The CDR3 is 14 amino acids. The V gene's germline CDR1 is SGHRS and CDR2 YFSETQ. CDR3 region: CASSLDATTGELFF.

The chain combines TRBV10-2 with TRBJ2-1; as DNA is missing, the TRBD2 call by TCRdb cannot be tested. CDR1 is WSHSY, CDR2 SAAADI, per germline. This CDR3 region has 16 residues. CDR3 sequence: CASSEASGRGDNEQFF.

The rearrangement uses TRBV7-2 and TRBJ2-2; as DNA is missing, the TRBD2 call by TCRdb cannot be tested. CDR1 is SGHTA and CDR2 is FQGNSA in the germline V gene. This CDR3 has 17 amino acids. CDR3 region: CASNGGLAGLNTGELFF. The full variable domain, in which reference TRBV7-2 and TRBJ2-2 provide the parts outside the CDR3, is GAGVSQSPSNKVTEKGKDVELRCDPISGHTALYWYRQSLGQGLEFLIYFQGNSAPDKSGLPSDRFSAERTGGSVSTLTIQRTQQEDSAVYLCASNGGLAGLNTGELFFGEGSRLTVL.

The chain has TRBV20-1 and TRBJ1-2. CDR3 length: 11 residues. Germline CDR1 DFQATT, CDR2 SNEGSKA (reference sequence). This chain's CDR3 is CSAQGLGGYTF.

The chain couples TRBV3-1 to TRBJ2-7; no DNA is available, so the TRBD2 call from TCRdb remains unchecked. CDR1 is LGHDT, CDR2 YNNKEL, per germline (reference sequence). There are 14 residues in the CDR3. CDR3 sequence reads: CASSLASGSHEQYF.

This chain connects TRBV12-3 or TRBV12-4 to TRBJ2-4. The CDR3 covers 14 residues. CDR3 sequence: CASRQTQYKNIQYF.

V is TRBV6-4 and J is TRBJ2-5. The CDR3 length is 13 residues. The germline V gene encodes CDR1 MRHNA and CDR2 SNTAGT. CDR3 in amino acids: CASSVNGGETQYF.

V usage is TRBV6-6 and J usage is TRBJ1-6; the D call of TRBD1 rests on TCRdb alone, since no DNA is present to check it. In germline, CDR1 is MNHNY, CDR2 SVGAGI (reference sequence). The CDR3 loop spans 13 amino acids. This chain's CDR3 is CASSYGRVGPLHF.

This chain links TRBV10-3 with TRBJ2-5; the TCRdb call, TRBD2, lacks DNA for checking. This CDR3 has 17 residues. Germline V gene sequence: CDR1 ENHRY, CDR2 SYGVKD. The chain's CDR3 is CATRTEGLAGSPETQYF.

The chain joins TRBV4-1 to TRBJ2-5; the D call of TRBD1 rests on TCRdb alone, since no DNA is present to check it. Germline values: CDR1 MGHRA, CDR2 YSYEKL. The CDR3 totals 17 residues. The CDR3 here is CASSQDKGQAEVKTQYF.

The chain is built from TRBV4-1 and TRBJ2-3. This CDR3 is built from 14 residues. The germline V gene has CDR1 MGHRA and CDR2 YSYEKL. The CDR3 spells CASSQVSSTDTQYF.

The chain recombines TRBV5-5 with TRBJ2-2; TCRdb calls TRBD2, which cannot be checked without DNA. The CDR3 has 17 residues. The germline V gene encodes CDR1 SGHKS and CDR2 YYEKEE (reference sequence). The CDR3 region is CASSSRLAGVVTGELFF. The full variable domain, with the rest looked up from reference TRBV5-5 and TRBJ2-2, is DAGVTQSPTHLIKTRGQQVTLRCSPISGHKSVSWYQQVLGQGPQFIFQYYEKEERGRGNFPDRFSARQFPNYSSELNVNALLLGDSALYLCASSSRLAGVVTGELFFGEGSRLTVL.

The chain links TRBV10-3 to TRBJ1-1; checking the TCRdb D call of TRBD1 is not possible without DNA. The germline gives CDR1 ENHRY, CDR2 SYGVKD. CDR3 length: 16 residues. The CDR3 sequence: CAISDLGRRQYTEAFF.

This chain joins TRBV12-3 or TRBV12-4 and TRBJ2-6; without DNA, the TCRdb call of TRBD2 cannot be checked. CDR3 size: 15 residues. The CDR3 here is CASSPRPLGANVLTF.

The chain employs TRBV3-1 and TRBJ2-1; the TCRdb call, TRBD2, lacks DNA for checking. The CDR3 loop spans 16 amino acids. From germline, CDR1 is LGHDT and CDR2 YNNKEL (reference sequence). The CDR3 sequence is CASSQVTSGWGNEQFF.

The chain has TRBV3-1 and TRBJ1-4; TCRdb's D gene call, TRBD1, goes unchecked for lack of DNA. This CDR3 is built from 14 residues. Germline CDR1 is LGHDT and CDR2 is YNNKEL (reference sequence). The CDR3 here is CASSPGTGEGKLFF.